The 28 T cell receptor beta chains below come from one sample, sequenced in a study of T cell repertoires in cytomegalovirus infection. TCRdb re-called the reads through MiXCR, storing one row per CDR3 protein. This table holds some 200,000 distinct CDR3 sequences, approximately 38% found once. These receptors' targets are unknown. Sequenced material: CD8+ T cells from cultured PBMCs, taken from culture after CMV antigen stimulation. These receptors were collected from a human donor in good health (CMV status not recorded). Some clones in this sample may be carry-over from other donors' samples.

The J gene is TRBJ2-3, the V gene TRBV2; D remains unclear. Germline V gene lookup returns CDR1 SNHLY and CDR2 FYNNEI. The V end lost 7 bases, the J end lost 6 bases, and 11 bases lay between the germline ends. This CDR3 has 12 amino acids. The CDR3 spells CASIFSRDTQYF. The CDR3 DNA is TGTGCCAGCATCTTTTCAAGGGATACGCAGTATTTT.

In nucleotides, the CDR3 is TGTGCCAGCCTGAACCTGGGGGGGGCCACTGAAGCTTTCTTT. Its protein is CASLNLGGATEAFF. The chain is built from TRBV6-5 and TRBJ1-1; the D gene is possibly TRBD1 (6 bases). Germline lookup yields CDR1 MNHEY and CDR2 SVGAGI. The CDR3 covers 14 residues. V lost 8 bases and J 4 bases, leaving 17 bases between the germline ends.

V gene TRBV6-5 combines with J gene TRBJ2-1; tentative D call: TRBD2 (6 bases). The CDR3 is 11 residues long. V was trimmed by 6 bases and J by 10 bases, leaving 10 bases between them. Germline-derived CDR1 and CDR2 are MNHEY and SVGAGI. Here the CDR3 DNA reads TGTGCCAGCAGCCGCGGGGCAGAGCAGTTCTTC. Residues: CASSRGAEQFF.

Turning to this clonotype: A single base separates this from a much larger clone, so it may be a read error. The rearrangement joins TRBV27 to TRBJ2-1, with 8 nucleotides matching TRBD2. This CDR3 region has 14 residues. Germline CDR1 and CDR2: MNHEY and SMNVEV (reference sequence). Trimming cost V 8 bases and J 6 bases; bases outside gene matches: 9. CDR3 loop: CASRTSGNANEQFF. As DNA, the CDR3 is TGTGCCAGCCGTACTAGCGGCAACGCCAATGAGCAGTTCTTC.

This chain links TRBV9 with TRBJ2-3; TRBD2 might be the D (6 bases). Germline-derived CDR1 and CDR2 are SGDLS and YYNGEE. V was pared by 2 bases and J by 2 bases, with 12 bases between. This CDR3 has 15 amino acids. The CDR3 coding sequence is TGTGCCAGCAGCGTCACGGGGGACCCCACAGATACGCAGTATTTT. Translation gives CASSVTGDPTDTQYF.

V is TRBV5-1 and J is TRBJ2-5, with 8 bases lining up with TRBD1. The CDR3 sequence is 16 residues long. V was pared by 4 bases and J by 13 bases, with 21 bases of the junction left unmatched. Germline assignment: CDR1 SGHRS and CDR2 YFSETQ. CDR3 coding DNA: TGCGCCAGCAGCCTGAGATCGGACAGGGACCAAGAGACCACGTACTTC. Translated, it gives CASSLRSDRDQETTYF.

The rearrangement joins TRBV18 to TRBJ2-7; TRBD1 is a possible D gene (5 bases). This CDR3 is 13 amino acids long. Trimming left V 3 bases short and J 5 bases short, with 11 bases between. From germline, CDR1 is KGHSH and CDR2 LQKENI. CDR3 residues: CASSPVQGNEQYF. The DNA for the CDR3 is TGTGCCAGCTCACCCGTCCAGGGAAACGAGCAGTACTTC.

There are a few counts of this clonotype. V usage is TRBV11-2 and J usage is TRBJ2-5, with D uncertain. The germline V and J ends were trimmed by 1 base and 5 bases, with 14 bases remaining between them. This CDR3 spans 15 amino acids. Germline V gives CDR1 SGHAT, CDR2 FQNNGV. The CDR3 region has the DNA TGTGCCAGCAGCTTAGTGGGAAACCCTGGGGAGACCCAGTACTTC. Translating gives CASSLVGNPGETQYF. Combining the CDR3 with reference TRBV11-2 and TRBJ2-5 gives the whole variable domain EAGVAQSPRYKIIEKRQSVAFWCNPISGHATLYWYQQILGQGPKLLIQFQNNGVVDDSQLPKDRFSAERLKGVDSTLKIQPAKLEDSAVYLCASSLVGNPGETQYFGPGTRLLVL.

As to this clonotype: An end of the junction differs from the germline gene, which may be a read error. The chain uses TRBV7-3 and TRBJ2-1; D is unclear. Germline V gives CDR1 SGHTA, CDR2 FQGTGA. The CDR3 loop spans 13 amino acids. CDR3 residues: CASSLKSNNEEFF. CDR3 bases: TGTGCCAGCAGCTTAAAATCAAACAATGAGGAGTTCTTC.

The genes are TRBV7-9 and TRBJ2-3; 12 positions agree with TRBD2. Germline V gene sequence: CDR1 SEHNR, CDR2 FQNEAQ (reference sequence). The CDR3 consists of 17 residues. V lost 4 bases and J lost 3; bases outside the gene matches: 8. The CDR3 is CASSSRASGGDTDTQYF. CDR3 in DNA: TGTGCCAGCAGCTCTCGAGCTAGCGGGGGGGATACAGATACGCAGTATTTT.

The rearrangement uses TRBV3-1 and TRBJ2-2, with D possibly matching TRBD1 (6 bases). CDR1 LGHDT and CDR2 YNNKEL come from the germline V gene (reference sequence). With 4 bases removed from V and 8 bases from J, the gap between germline ends came to 14 bases. CDR3 length: 14 residues. CDR3 DNA sequence: TGTGCCAGCAGCCCGTCGGGGACATCGGGGGAGCTGTTTTTT. Its translation is CASSPSGTSGELFF. Full variable domain (outside the CDR3, taken from reference TRBV3-1 and TRBJ2-2): DTAVSQTPKYLVTQMGNDKSIKCEQNLGHDTMYWYKQDSKKFLKIMFSYNNKELIINETVPNRFSPKSPDKAHLNLHINSLELGDSAVYFCASSPSGTSGELFFGEGSRLTVL.

This clonotype turned up a few times. This chain links TRBV12-5 with TRBJ1-2; D call uncertain. CDR3 length equals 12 residues. The V end lost 2 bases, the J end lost 8 bases, and 9 bases lay between the germline ends. The V gene's germline CDR1 is LGHNT and CDR2 FRNRAP. This chain's CDR3 is CASGLPPEGYTF. CDR3 nucleotide sequence: TGTGCTAGTGGTTTGCCCCCTGAGGGCTACACCTTC.

The chain combines TRBV29-1 with TRBJ1-2, with TRBD1 as a possible D gene (5 bases). The germline CDR1 and CDR2 sequences are SQVTM and ANQGSEA. V was clipped by 6 bases and J by 4 bases, with 15 bases between them. CDR3 length: 13 residues. CDR3 amino acids: CSVPGTDFYGYTF. The CDR3 coding sequence is TGCAGCGTCCCCGGGACGGACTTCTATGGCTACACCTTC.

This rearrangement joins TRBV20-1 to TRBJ1-1; unclear D gene. CDR1 and CDR2 (germline): DFQATT, SNEGSKA (reference sequence). The CDR3 loop spans 17 amino acids. V dropped 0 bases and J dropped 0 bases, with 17 bases sitting between them. CDR3 sequence (DNA): TGCAGTGCTAGAGATCTCGAGATGGGAGACCTGAACACTGAAGCTTTCTTT. Translated, it gives CSARDLEMGDLNTEAFF.

The V gene is TRBV12-3 or TRBV12-4, the J gene TRBJ1-2; D perhaps matches TRBD1 (6 bases). Trimming removed 5 bases from V and 4 bases from J, with 17 bases in between. This CDR3 comprises 15 residues. The CDR3 DNA is TGTGCCAGCAGTGGTGGGGGGCCCTGGGGCTATGGCTACACCTTC. Amino acid sequence: CASSGGGPWGYGYTF.

This sequence joins TRBV11-2 and TRBJ2-7; 10 bases align to TRBD1. This CDR3 has 14 residues. V was clipped by 5 bases and J by 3 bases; unmatched bases: 4. CDR1 SGHAT and CDR2 FQNNGV come from the germline V gene. The CDR3 region is CASSDRDRGYEQYF. CDR3 coding DNA: TGTGCCAGCAGCGACCGGGACAGGGGCTACGAGCAGTACTTC.

In DNA, the CDR3 is TGTGCCAGCAGTCCCCGGGACCATAGTGGCTACGAGCAGTACTTC. It is translated as CASSPRDHSGYEQYF. The V call is TRBV27, the J call TRBJ2-7, with D possibly called TRBD1 or TRBD2 (5 bases each). CDR1 is MNHEY, CDR2 SMNVEV, per germline (reference sequence). V lost 5 bases and J 3 bases, leaving 17 bases between the germline ends. This CDR3 is 15 amino acids long.

This clonotype showed up many times. CDR3 coding DNA: TGTGCCAGCAGCTTAGGCCTCTCCGGCAACACTGAAGCTTTCTTT. The encoded protein is CASSLGLSGNTEAFF. This chain uses TRBV7-3 with TRBJ1-1; D gene unclear. Trimming stripped 2 bases from V and 2 bases from J, with 12 bases between. CDR1 SGHTA and CDR2 FQGTGA come from the germline V gene. The CDR3 contains 15 residues.

Concerning this clonotype: The junction departs from germline at one end; a sequencing error may be responsible. J is TRBJ1-5 and V is TRBV4-1, with no clear D. The CDR3 is 13 residues long. In germline, CDR1 is MGHRA, CDR2 YSYEKL. CDR3 region: CASSQDWVQPQHF. CDR3 sequence (DNA): TGTGCCAGCAGCCAAGATTGGGTTCAGCCCCAGCATTTT.

This clonotype was detected a few times. V usage is TRBV15 and J usage is TRBJ2-7, with TRBD1 identical over 7 bases. Trimming cost V 5 bases and J 0 bases; bases outside gene matches: 4. CDR1 and CDR2 (germline): LNHNV, YYDKDF (reference sequence). CDR3 length: 14 residues. Written as DNA, the CDR3 is TGTGCCACCAGCGTTACAGGGGACTCCTACGAGCAGTACTTC. Protein product: CATSVTGDSYEQYF. The variable domain in full, completed from reference TRBV15 and TRBJ2-7, reads DAMVIQNPRYQVTQFGKPVTLSCSQTLNHNVMYWYQQKSSQAPKLLFHYYDKDFNNEADTPDNFQSRRPNTSFCFLDIRSPGLGDTAMYLCATSVTGDSYEQYFGPGTRLTVT.

This clonotype was counted between two and nine times. This rearrangement joins TRBV20-1 to TRBJ2-1; 7 nucleotides align to TRBD1. CDR1 and CDR2 (germline): DFQATT, SNEGSKA (reference sequence). J was trimmed by 0 bases and V by 6 bases; bases with no gene match: 2. CDR3 length: 13 amino acids. The DNA for the CDR3 is TGCAGTGCCTGGGACAGCTCCTACAATGAGCAGTTCTTC. This sequence encodes CSAWDSSYNEQFF.

V usage is TRBV6-1 and J usage is TRBJ1-1, with D hard to call. Germline CDR1 and CDR2: MNHNS and SASEGT. V lost 5 bases and J lost 1, with 14 bases in between. This CDR3 has 15 residues. The CDR3 loop reads CASSTNYPGNTEAFF. The CDR3 bases are TGTGCCAGCAGTACCAACTACCCGGGGAACACTGAAGCTTTCTTT.

This clonotype was found a few times. This chain connects TRBV13 to TRBJ2-7; TRBD2 matches at 10 bases. V trimming: 4 bases; J trimming: 2 bases; junction bases outside the gene matches: 5. CDR1 PRHDT and CDR2 FYEKMQ come from the germline V gene (reference sequence). This CDR3 contains 15 residues. CDR3 protein: CASSSSGRGPYEQYF. The CDR3 DNA reads TGTGCCAGCAGCTCGAGCGGGAGGGGACCCTACGAGCAGTACTTC.

The chain combines TRBV11-2 with TRBJ2-1; maybe TRBD2 (6 bases). The CDR3 length is 14 residues. V was cut by 2 bases and J by 8 bases, with 13 bases left in between. Germline V lookup: CDR1 SGHAT, CDR2 FQNNGV. The CDR3 DNA sequence: TGTGCCAGCAGCTTATGGGTTAGCGGAGATGAGCAGTTCTTC. Translated, it gives CASSLWVSGDEQFF.

A few counts support this clonotype. This chain links TRBV12-3 or TRBV12-4 with TRBJ2-3, with D perhaps matching TRBD1 (6 bases). CDR3 size: 15 residues. Trimming stripped 8 bases from V and 2 bases from J, with 17 bases between. The CDR3 bases are TGTGCCAGCGCTCGACAGGAAGAGATCACAGATACGCAGTATTTT. Its protein is CASARQEEITDTQYF.

To note about this clonotype: Germline and junction disagree at one end, which may indicate a read error. The V gene is TRBV7-3, the J gene TRBJ2-1, with D maybe TRBD1 (6 bases). CDR1 SGHTA and CDR2 FQGTGA come from the germline V gene. The CDR3 is made up of 16 amino acids. This chain's CDR3 is CASSDRDTDFHNDQFF. CDR3 nucleotides: TGTGCAAGCAGCGACCGGGACACCGACTTCCACAATGATCAGTTCTTC.

The chain recombines TRBV7-3 with TRBJ1-1; a possible D gene is TRBD1 (5 bases). Germline V gene lookup returns CDR1 SGHTA and CDR2 FQGTGA. This CDR3 is 14 amino acids long. V shed 6 bases and J shed 3 bases, with 14 bases lying between them. CDR3 DNA: TGTGCCAGCAGTTCAAACGGGGACCACACTGAAGCTTTCTTT. Its protein product is CASSSNGDHTEAFF. The entire variable domain, with the rest obtained from reference TRBV7-3 and TRBJ1-1, is as follows: GAGVSQTPSNKVTEKGKYVELRCDPISGHTALYWYRQSLGQGPEFLIYFQGTGAADDSGLPNDRFFAVRPEGSVSTLKIQRTERGDSAVYLCASSSNGDHTEAFFGQGTRLTVV.

The chain couples TRBV6-6 to TRBJ1-5; D might be TRBD1 (5 bases). Between the trimmed V and J ends, which lost 9 bases and 4 bases, there was a span of 19 bases. Germline-derived CDR1 and CDR2 are MNHNY and SVGAGI (reference sequence). The CDR3 contains 15 residues. CDR3 in DNA: TGTGCCAGAAGTGATAGGACAAATAGAAATCAGCCCCAGCATTTT. Translation: CARSDRTNRNQPQHF.